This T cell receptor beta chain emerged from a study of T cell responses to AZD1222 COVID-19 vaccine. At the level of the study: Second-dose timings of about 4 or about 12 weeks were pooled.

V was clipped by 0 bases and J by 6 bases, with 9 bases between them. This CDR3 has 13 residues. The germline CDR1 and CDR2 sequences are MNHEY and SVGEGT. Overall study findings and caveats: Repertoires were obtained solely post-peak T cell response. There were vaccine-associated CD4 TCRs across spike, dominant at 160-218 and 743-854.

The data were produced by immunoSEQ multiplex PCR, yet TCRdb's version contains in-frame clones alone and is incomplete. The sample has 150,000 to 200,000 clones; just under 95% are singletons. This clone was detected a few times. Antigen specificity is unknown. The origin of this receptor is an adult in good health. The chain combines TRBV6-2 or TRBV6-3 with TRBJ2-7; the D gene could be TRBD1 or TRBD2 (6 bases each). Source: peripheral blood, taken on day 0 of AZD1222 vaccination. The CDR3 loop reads CASSYSGGGEQYF. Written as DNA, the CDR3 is TGTGCCAGCAGTTACTCCGGGGGCGGCGAGCAGTACTTC.